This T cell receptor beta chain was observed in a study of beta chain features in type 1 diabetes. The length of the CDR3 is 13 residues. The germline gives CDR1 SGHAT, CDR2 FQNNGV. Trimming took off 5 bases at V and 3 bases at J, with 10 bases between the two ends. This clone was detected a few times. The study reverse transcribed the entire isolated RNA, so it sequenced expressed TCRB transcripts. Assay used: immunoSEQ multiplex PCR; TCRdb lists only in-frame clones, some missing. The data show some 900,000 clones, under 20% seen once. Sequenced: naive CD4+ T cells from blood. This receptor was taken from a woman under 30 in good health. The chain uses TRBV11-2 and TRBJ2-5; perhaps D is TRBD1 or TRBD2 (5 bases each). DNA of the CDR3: TGTGCCAGCAGCGGGGGTCCTAAAGAGACCCAGTACTTC. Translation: CASSGGPKETQYF.